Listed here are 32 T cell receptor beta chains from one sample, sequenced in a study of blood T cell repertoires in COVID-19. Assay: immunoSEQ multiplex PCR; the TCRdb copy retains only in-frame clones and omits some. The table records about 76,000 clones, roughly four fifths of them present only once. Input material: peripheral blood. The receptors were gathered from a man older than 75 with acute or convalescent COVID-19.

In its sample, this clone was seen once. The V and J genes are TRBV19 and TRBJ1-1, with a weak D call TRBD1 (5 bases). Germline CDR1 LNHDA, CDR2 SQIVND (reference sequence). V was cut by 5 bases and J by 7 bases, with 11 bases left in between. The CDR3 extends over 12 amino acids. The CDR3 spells CASSLTGGEAFF. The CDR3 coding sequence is TGTGCCAGTAGTCTCACCGGGGGTGAAGCTTTCTTT.

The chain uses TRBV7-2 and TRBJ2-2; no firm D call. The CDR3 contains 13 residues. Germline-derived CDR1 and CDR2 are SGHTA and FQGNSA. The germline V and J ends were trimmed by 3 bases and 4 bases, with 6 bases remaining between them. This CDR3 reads CASSLVSTGELFF. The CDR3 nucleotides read TGTGCCAGCAGCTTGGTGAGCACCGGGGAGCTGTTTTTT. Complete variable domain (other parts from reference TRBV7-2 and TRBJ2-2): GAGVSQSPSNKVTEKGKDVELRCDPISGHTALYWYRQSLGQGLEFLIYFQGNSAPDKSGLPSDRFSAERTGGSVSTLTIQRTQQEDSAVYLCASSLVSTGELFFGEGSRLTVL.

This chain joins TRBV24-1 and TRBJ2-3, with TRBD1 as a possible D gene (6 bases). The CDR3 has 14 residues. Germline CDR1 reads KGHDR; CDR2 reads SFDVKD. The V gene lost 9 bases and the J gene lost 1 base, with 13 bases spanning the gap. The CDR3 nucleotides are TGTGCCACCCAGACAGGAACTCGCACAGATACGCAGTATTTT. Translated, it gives CATQTGTRTDTQYF.

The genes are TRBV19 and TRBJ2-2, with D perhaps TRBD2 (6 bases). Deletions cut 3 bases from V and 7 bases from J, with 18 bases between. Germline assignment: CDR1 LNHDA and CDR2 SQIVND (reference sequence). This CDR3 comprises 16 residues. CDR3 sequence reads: CASSIQLANGGGELFF. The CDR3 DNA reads TGTGCCAGTAGTATCCAACTCGCCAACGGGGGCGGGGAGCTGTTTTTT. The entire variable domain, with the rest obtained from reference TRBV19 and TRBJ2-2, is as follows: DGGITQSPKYLFRKEGQNVTLSCEQNLNHDAMYWYRQDPGQGLRLIYYSQIVNDFQKGDIAEGYSVSREKKESFPLTVTSAQKNPTAFYLCASSIQLANGGGELFFGEGSRLTVL.

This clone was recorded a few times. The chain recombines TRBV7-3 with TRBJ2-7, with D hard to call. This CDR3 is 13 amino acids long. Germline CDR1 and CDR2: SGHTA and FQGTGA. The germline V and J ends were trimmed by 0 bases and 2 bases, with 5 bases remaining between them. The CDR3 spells CASSLTSTYEQYF. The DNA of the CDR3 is TGTGCCAGCAGCTTAACCTCTACCTACGAGCAGTACTTC. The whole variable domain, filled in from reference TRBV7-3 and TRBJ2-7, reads GAGVSQTPSNKVTEKGKYVELRCDPISGHTALYWYRQSLGQGPEFLIYFQGTGAADDSGLPNDRFFAVRPEGSVSTLKIQRTERGDSAVYLCASSLTSTYEQYFGPGTRLTVT.

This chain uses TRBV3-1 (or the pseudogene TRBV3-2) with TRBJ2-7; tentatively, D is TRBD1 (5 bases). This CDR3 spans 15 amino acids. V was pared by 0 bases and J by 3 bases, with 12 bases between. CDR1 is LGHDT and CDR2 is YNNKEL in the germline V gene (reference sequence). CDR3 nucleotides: TGTGCCAGCAGCCAAGATTCCCAGGGAATCTACGAGCAGTACTTC. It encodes CASSQDSQGIYEQYF.

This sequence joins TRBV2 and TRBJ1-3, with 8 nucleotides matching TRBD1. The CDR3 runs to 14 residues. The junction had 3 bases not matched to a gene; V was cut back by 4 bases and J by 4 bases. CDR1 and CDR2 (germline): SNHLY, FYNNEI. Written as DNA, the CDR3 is TGTGCCAGCAGTGGACAGGGGCCAGGAAACACCATATATTTT. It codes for CASSGQGPGNTIYF.

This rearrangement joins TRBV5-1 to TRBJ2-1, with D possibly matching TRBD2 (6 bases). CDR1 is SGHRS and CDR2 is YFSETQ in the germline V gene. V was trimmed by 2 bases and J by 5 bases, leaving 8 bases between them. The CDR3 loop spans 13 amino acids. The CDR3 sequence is CASSFPGDNEQFF. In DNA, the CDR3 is TGCGCCAGCAGCTTCCCGGGAGACAATGAGCAGTTCTTC.

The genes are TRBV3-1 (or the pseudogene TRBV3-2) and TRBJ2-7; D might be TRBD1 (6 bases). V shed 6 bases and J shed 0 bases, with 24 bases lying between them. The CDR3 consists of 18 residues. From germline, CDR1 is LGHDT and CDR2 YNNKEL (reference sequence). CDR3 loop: CASRLKNVTRQASYEQYF. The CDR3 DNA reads TGTGCCAGCAGACTCAAGAACGTCACGAGACAGGCCTCCTACGAGCAGTACTTC.

Written as DNA, the CDR3 is TGTGCCAGCAGCTTCGCTGCAGGGGGCGTGGATTCACCCCTCCACTTT. It codes for CASSFAAGGVDSPLHF. V usage is TRBV7-8 and J usage is TRBJ1-6; 8 positions match TRBD1. CDR3 size: 16 residues. V trimming: 3 bases; J trimming: 8 bases; junction bases outside the gene matches: 9. Germline V gene lookup returns CDR1 SGHVS and CDR2 FQNEAQ.

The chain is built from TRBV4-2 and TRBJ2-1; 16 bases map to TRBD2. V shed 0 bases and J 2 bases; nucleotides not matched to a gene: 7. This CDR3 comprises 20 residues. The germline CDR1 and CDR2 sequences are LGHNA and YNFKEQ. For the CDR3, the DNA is TGTGCCAGCAGCCAAGATAAGGGACTAGCGGGGGGGCCCGCCTACAATGAGCAGTTCTTC. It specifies CASSQDKGLAGGPAYNEQFF.

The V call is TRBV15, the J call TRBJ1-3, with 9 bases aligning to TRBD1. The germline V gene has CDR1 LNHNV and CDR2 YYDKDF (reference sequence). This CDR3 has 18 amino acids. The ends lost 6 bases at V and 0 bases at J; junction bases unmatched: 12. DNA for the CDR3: TGTGCCACCAGTACAGGGGGCGGTAATCGGATCTCTGGAAACACCATATATTTT. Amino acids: CATSTGGGNRISGNTIYF.

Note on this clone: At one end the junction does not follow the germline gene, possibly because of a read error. CDR3 sequence: CASSLGLAGAGEQFF. In nucleotides, the CDR3 is TGCGCCAGCAGTTTGGGGCTAGCGGGAGCAGGTGAGCAGTTCTTC. V usage is TRBV5-1 and J usage is TRBJ2-1, with 10 bases aligning to TRBD2. This CDR3 has 15 residues. Germline V lookup: CDR1 SGHRS, CDR2 YFSETQ.

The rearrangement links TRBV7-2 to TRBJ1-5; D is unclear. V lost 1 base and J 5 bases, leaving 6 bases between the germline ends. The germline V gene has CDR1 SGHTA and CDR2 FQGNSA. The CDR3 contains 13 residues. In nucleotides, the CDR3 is TGTGCCAGCAGCTTAGAGGAGTATCAGCCCCAGCATTTT. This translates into CASSLEEYQPQHF. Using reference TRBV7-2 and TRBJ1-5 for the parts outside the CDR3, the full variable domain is GAGVSQSPSNKVTEKGKDVELRCDPISGHTALYWYRQSLGQGLEFLIYFQGNSAPDKSGLPSDRFSAERTGGSVSTLTIQRTQQEDSAVYLCASSLEEYQPQHFGDGTRLSIL.

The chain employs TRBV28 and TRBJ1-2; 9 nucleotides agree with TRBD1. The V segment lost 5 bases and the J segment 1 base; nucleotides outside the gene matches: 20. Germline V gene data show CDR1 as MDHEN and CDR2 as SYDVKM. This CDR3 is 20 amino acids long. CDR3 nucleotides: TGTGCCAGCAGTATCAATACAGGGGGCGTGGTTCTAGTGGGTAACTATGGCTACACCTTC. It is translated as CASSINTGGVVLVGNYGYTF.

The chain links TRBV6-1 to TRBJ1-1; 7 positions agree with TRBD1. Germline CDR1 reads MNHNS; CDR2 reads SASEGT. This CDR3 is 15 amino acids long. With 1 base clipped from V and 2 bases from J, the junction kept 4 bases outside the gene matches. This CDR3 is CASSEGDRVNTEAFF. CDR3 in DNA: TGTGCCAGCAGTGAAGGCGACAGGGTAAACACTGAAGCTTTCTTT.

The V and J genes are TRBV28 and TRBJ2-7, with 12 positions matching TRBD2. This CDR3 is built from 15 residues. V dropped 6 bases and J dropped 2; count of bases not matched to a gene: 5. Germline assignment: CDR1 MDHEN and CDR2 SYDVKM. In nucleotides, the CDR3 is TGTGCCAGCAGCACAACTAGCGGGGGGACCTACGAGCAGTACTTC. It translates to CASSTTSGGTYEQYF.

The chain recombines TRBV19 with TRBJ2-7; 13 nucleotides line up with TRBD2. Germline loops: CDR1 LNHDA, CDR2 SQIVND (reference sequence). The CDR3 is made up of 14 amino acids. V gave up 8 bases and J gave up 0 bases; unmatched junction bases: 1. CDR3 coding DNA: TGTGCCAGTCGGACTAGCGGGAGCTCCTACGAGCAGTACTTC. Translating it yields CASRTSGSSYEQYF.

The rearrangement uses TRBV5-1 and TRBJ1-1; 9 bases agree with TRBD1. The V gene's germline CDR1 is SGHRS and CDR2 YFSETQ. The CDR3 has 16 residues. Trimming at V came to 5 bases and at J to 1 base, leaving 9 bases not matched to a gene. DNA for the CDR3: TGCGCCAGCAGAAATTCCCCGGGACAGGGGAACACTGAAGCTTTCTTT. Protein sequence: CASRNSPGQGNTEAFF.

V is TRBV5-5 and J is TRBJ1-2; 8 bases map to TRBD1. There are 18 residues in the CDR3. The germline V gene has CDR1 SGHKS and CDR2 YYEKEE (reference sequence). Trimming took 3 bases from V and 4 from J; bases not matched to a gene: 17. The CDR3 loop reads CASSSPIQGAFVGYGYTF. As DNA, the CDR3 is TGTGCCAGCAGCTCCCCGATTCAGGGGGCCTTTGTCGGCTATGGCTACACCTTC. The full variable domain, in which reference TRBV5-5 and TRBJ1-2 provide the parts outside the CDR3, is DAGVTQSPTHLIKTRGQQVTLRCSPISGHKSVSWYQQVLGQGPQFIFQYYEKEERGRGNFPDRFSARQFPNYSSELNVNALLLGDSALYLCASSSPIQGAFVGYGYTFGSGTRLTVV.

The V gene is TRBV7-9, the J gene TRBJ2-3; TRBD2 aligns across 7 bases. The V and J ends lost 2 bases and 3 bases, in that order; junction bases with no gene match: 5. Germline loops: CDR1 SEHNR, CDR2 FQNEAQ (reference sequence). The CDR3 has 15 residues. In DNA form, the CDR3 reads TGTGCCAGCAGCTTACGGAGGGAGGGTACAGATACGCAGTATTTT. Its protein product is CASSLRREGTDTQYF.

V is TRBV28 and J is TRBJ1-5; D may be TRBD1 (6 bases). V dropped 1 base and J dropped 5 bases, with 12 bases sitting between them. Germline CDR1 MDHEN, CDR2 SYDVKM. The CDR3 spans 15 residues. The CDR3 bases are TGTGCCAGCAGTTTATTTATGGGGGCCCATCAGCCCCAGCATTTT. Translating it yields CASSLFMGAHQPQHF.

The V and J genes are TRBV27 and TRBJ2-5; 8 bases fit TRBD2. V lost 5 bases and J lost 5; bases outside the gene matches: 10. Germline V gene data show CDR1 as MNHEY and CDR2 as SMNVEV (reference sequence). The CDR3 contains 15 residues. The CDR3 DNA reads TGTGCCAGCAGTAAAACTAGCGGCCGAGGGGAGACCCAGTACTTC. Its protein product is CASSKTSGRGETQYF.

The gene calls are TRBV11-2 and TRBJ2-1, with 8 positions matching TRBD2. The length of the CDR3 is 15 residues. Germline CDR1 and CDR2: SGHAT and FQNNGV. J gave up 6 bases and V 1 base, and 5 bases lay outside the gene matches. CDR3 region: CASSLVAGRANEQFF. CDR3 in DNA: TGTGCCAGCAGCTTAGTTGCCGGGAGGGCCAATGAGCAGTTCTTC.

The CDR3 protein is CASSLASTGPNTEAFF. CDR3 DNA: TGTGCCAGCAGCTTAGCGTCGACAGGTCCGAACACTGAAGCTTTCTTT. This chain links TRBV7-2 with TRBJ1-1; tentatively, D is TRBD1 (6 bases). The V gene lost 0 bases and the J gene lost 1 base, with 12 bases spanning the gap. Germline V gives CDR1 SGHTA, CDR2 FQGNSA. This CDR3 is 16 amino acids long.

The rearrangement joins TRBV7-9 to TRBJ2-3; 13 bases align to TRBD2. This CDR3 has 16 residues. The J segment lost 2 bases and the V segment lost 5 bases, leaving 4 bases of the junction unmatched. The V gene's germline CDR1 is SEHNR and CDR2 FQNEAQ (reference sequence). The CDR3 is CASSTGLAGYTDTQYF. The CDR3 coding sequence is TGTGCCAGCAGCACGGGACTAGCGGGGTACACAGATACGCAGTATTTT.

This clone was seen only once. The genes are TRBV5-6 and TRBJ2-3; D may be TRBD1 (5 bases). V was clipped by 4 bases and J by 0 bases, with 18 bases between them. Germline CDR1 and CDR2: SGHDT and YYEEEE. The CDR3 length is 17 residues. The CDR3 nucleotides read TGTGCCAGCAGCCGATACCCTGGACAATCTAGCACAGATACGCAGTATTTT. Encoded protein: CASSRYPGQSSTDTQYF.

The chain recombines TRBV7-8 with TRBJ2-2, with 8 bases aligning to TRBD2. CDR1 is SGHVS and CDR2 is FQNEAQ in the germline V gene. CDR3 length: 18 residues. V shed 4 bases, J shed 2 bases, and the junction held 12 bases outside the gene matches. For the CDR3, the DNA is TGTGCCAGCAGCTCAATTTTCCGGGGGGGTTTAAACACCGGGGAGCTGTTTTTT. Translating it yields CASSSIFRGGLNTGELFF.

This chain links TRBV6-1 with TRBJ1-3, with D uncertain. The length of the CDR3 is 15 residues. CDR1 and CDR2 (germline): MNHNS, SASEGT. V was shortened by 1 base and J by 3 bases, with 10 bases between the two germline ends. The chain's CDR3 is CASSEGLSGGNTIYF. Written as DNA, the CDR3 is TGTGCCAGCAGTGAAGGTCTGAGTGGTGGAAACACCATATATTTT.

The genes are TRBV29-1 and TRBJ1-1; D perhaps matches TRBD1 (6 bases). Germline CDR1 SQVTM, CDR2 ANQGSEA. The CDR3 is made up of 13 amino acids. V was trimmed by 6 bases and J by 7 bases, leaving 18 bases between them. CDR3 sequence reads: CSVAPRDTLEAFF. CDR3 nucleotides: TGCAGCGTAGCCCCCCGGGACACCCTTGAAGCTTTCTTT. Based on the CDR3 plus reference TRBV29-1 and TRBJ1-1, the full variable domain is SAVISQKPSRDICQRGTSLTIQCQVDSQVTMMFWYRQQPGQSLTLIATANQGSEATYESGFVIDKFPISRPNLTFSTLTVSNMSPEDSSIYLCSVAPRDTLEAFFGQGTRLTVV.

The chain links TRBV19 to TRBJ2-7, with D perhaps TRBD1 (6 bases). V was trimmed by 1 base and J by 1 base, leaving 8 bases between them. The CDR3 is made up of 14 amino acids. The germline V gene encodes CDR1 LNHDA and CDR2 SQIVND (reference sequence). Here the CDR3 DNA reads TGTGCCAGTAGTATAGGTGGACAGTCCTACGAGCAGTACTTC. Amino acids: CASSIGGQSYEQYF.

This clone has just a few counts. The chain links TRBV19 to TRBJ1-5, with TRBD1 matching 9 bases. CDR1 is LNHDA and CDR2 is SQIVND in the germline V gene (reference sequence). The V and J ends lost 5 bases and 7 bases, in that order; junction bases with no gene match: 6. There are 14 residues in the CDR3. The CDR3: CASSPTGGGQPQHF. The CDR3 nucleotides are TGTGCCAGTAGTCCTACAGGGGGCGGGCAGCCCCAGCATTTT.